These T cell receptor beta chains were read from a single sample in a study of T cells after yellow fever vaccination. A single record per CDR3 protein comes from TCRdb applying MiXCR to the 5' RACE reads. This table has 200,000 to 250,000 distinct CDR3 sequences, less than 3.5% appearing once. The sample in question was CD4+ T cells sorted from PBMCs, obtained 10 days after the yellow fever booster vaccination. The origin of the receptors is a man aged 18 to 29 who received the YFV17D yellow fever vaccine. Both conserved end residues are part of each CDR3. Fields, in order: J gene, D gene, V gene, clone size, CDR3 DNA, CDR3 protein. The D gene is left open where the match is weak. For some rows the clone size is stated as once, few or many, or as a class when expanded; others skip it.

TRBJ1-6 | NA | TRBV7-2 | many | TGTGCCAGCAGCCCCCGGGGGAGGAATTCACCCCTCCACTTT | CASSPRGRNSPLHF
TRBJ1-2 | TRBD1 | TRBV7-2 | few | TGTGCCAGCAGCCCGACAGGGCCCCTAGGCGGCTACACCTTC | CASSPTGPLGGYTF
TRBJ2-5 | TRBD1 | TRBV4-1 | NA | TGCGCCAGCAGCCAACTGGGACAGGTAGAAGAGACCCAGTACTTC | CASSQLGQVEETQYF
TRBJ1-5 | NA | TRBV5-1 | few | TGCGCCAGCAGCTTGGGGCCGGTTCAGCCCCAGCATTTT | CASSLGPVQPQHF
TRBJ2-2 | TRBD1 | TRBV20-1 | many | TGCAGTGCAAGGGACAGGGGGCGCGCCGGGGAGCTGTTTTTT | CSARDRGRAGELFF
TRBJ1-1 | NA | TRBV18 | NA | TGTGCCAGCCTCACCTCCTCCTCCGGGACAACCGAAGCTTTCTTT | CASLTSSSGTTEAFF
TRBJ1-1 | NA | TRBV5-1 | many | TGCGCCAGCAGCTTGGCCCAAATAGTCGGCACTGAAGCTTTCTTT | CASSLAQIVGTEAFF
TRBJ2-3 | NA | TRBV6-5 | few | TGTGCCAGCAGTTACTGGGAGGGGGCCAGGACAGATACGCAGTATTTT | CASSYWEGARTDTQYF
TRBJ2-5 | NA | TRBV6-2/TRBV6-3 | few | TGTGCCAGCAGAGACACCTCCAAAGAGACCCAGTACTTC | CASRDTSKETQYF
TRBJ2-5 | TRBD2 | TRBV6-1 | many | TGTGCCAGCAGTGGTCTAGCGGGGTTTATGGGGACCCAGTACTTC | CASSGLAGFMGTQYF
TRBJ2-1 | NA | TRBV6-6 | NA | TGTGCCAGCAGCCGGCCCCTCGTTGGCCACAATGAGCAGTTCTTC | CASSRPLVGHNEQFF
TRBJ1-2 | NA | TRBV7-2 | many | TGTGCCAGCAGGCCTCAGCGACGGGACCCGTATGGCTACACCTTC | CASRPQRRDPYGYTF
TRBJ2-5 | TRBD2 | TRBV12-3/TRBV12-4 | many | TGTGCCAGCAGTTTAGACGAAGGAGCGGGGGAAGAGACCCAGTACTTC | CASSLDEGAGEETQYF
TRBJ1-2 | NA | TRBV6-2/TRBV6-3 | NA | TGTGCCAGCAGTTATTTTTGGGGGGGCGATGGCTACACCTTC | CASSYFWGGDGYTF
TRBJ2-3 | NA | TRBV4-3 | few | TGCGCCAGCAGCCTGCAGGGGTCCCTTTCAGATACGCAGTATTTT | CASSLQGSLSDTQYF
TRBJ1-5 | NA | TRBV6-2/TRBV6-3 | many | TGTGCCAGCAGCTCCGGCAGCTGGTCGGCCCAGCATTTT | CASSSGSWSAQHF
TRBJ1-6 | NA | TRBV6-2/TRBV6-3 | many | TGTGCCAGCAGCTGGGGGGCGTCGAGAGGTTCACCCCTCCACTTT | CASSWGASRGSPLHF
TRBJ2-1 | NA | TRBV19 | NA | TGTGCCAGTAGTATAAAGGGTTCGAAGGTCTCCTACAATGAGCAGTTCTTC | CASSIKGSKVSYNEQFF
TRBJ2-7 | NA | TRBV7-9 | many | TGTGCCAGCAGCTTACAGGAAATCTCCTACGAGCAGTACTTC | CASSLQEISYEQYF
TRBJ2-7 | NA | TRBV7-2 | many | TGTGCCAGCAGCTTAAGGCTAGTCTCCAACGAGCAGTACTTC | CASSLRLVSNEQYF
TRBJ2-2 | TRBD2 | TRBV7-3 | many | TGTGCCAGCAGCATACCACTAGCGGGCACCGGGGAGCTGTTTTTT | CASSIPLAGTGELFF
TRBJ2-3 | NA | TRBV5-1 | many | TGCGCCAGCAGGGTTGGCGACGCCACAGATACGCAGTATTTT | CASRVGDATDTQYF
TRBJ2-6 | NA | TRBV5-1 | many | TGCGCCAGCAGCTTGGGACACACGGACTCTGGGGCCAACGTCCTGACTTTC | CASSLGHTDSGANVLTF
TRBJ1-1 | NA | TRBV5-6 | NA | TGTGCCAGCAGCGCCGACAGGCTGAACACTGAAGCTTTCTTT | CASSADRLNTEAFF
TRBJ2-1 | NA | TRBV25-1 | many | TGTGCCAGCAGTGAATATGCAGCGGTTAATGAGCAGTTCTTC | CASSEYAAVNEQFF
TRBJ2-7 | TRBD1 | TRBV20-1 | many | TGCAGTGCCATTAGTGCGGGACAGGGGGGGATCGAGCAGTACTTC | CSAISAGQGGIEQYF
TRBJ1-4 | TRBD1 | TRBV3-1 | NA | TGTGCCAGCAGCCAGGGGCTTACAGGGGCCAATGAAAAACTGTTTTTT | CASSQGLTGANEKLFF
TRBJ2-7 | TRBD2 | TRBV6-5 | many | TGTGCCAGCAGTCGCCTTGGCGGGGGAATGGGCGAGCAGTACTTC | CASSRLGGGMGEQYF
TRBJ1-1 | TRBD1 | TRBV5-1 | NA | TGCGCCAGCAGCTATCGACAGGGAGGCGGCAACACTGAAGCTTTCTTT | CASSYRQGGGNTEAFF
TRBJ2-4 | TRBD2 | TRBV4-1 | many | TGCGCCAGCAGCCAAGCCACTAGCGGGGTGTCCAAAAACATTCAGTACTTC | CASSQATSGVSKNIQYF
TRBJ2-3 | NA | TRBV7-8 | many | TGTGCCAGCAGCCCCCGCGGGGTTAGCACAGATACGCAGTATTTT | CASSPRGVSTDTQYF
TRBJ1-6 | TRBD1 | TRBV5-6 | many | TGTGCCAGCAACTTGAGAGGGACAGGGGGTTCACCCCTCCACTTT | CASNLRGTGGSPLHF
TRBJ2-3 | TRBD2 | TRBV29-1 | many | TGCAGCTGTGAGCGGGGGGGCACAGATACGCAGTATTTT | CSCERGGTDTQYF
TRBJ1-2 | TRBD1 | TRBV6-6 | few | TGTGCCAGCAGTTACCCGCCGGGACAGGGGGACTATGGCTACACCTTC | CASSYPPGQGDYGYTF
TRBJ2-3 | NA | TRBV7-2 | many | TGTGCCAGCAGCGTGTCTTTCGGAAATACGCAGTATTTT | CASSVSFGNTQYF
TRBJ1-2 | TRBD1 | TRBV7-2 | many | TGTGCCAGCAGCTCATCTTTGACAGGGGCGAGTGGCTACACCTTC | CASSSSLTGASGYTF
TRBJ2-3 | NA | TRBV7-9 | few | TGTGCCAGCAGCTCCGACTGGTACACAGATACGCAGTATTTT | CASSSDWYTDTQYF
TRBJ2-3 | TRBD2 | TRBV7-2 | few | TGTGCCAGCAGCTTAGCAAGACTAGCGGGGAGCACAGATACGCAGTATTTT | CASSLARLAGSTDTQYF
TRBJ2-2 | TRBD1 | TRBV12-3/TRBV12-4 | few | TGTGCCAGCAGTCCCGGACAGGGGGACACCGGGGAGCTGTTTTTT | CASSPGQGDTGELFF
TRBJ1-2 | NA | TRBV30 | many | TGTGCCTGGAGTGGTAACCACAGGGATGGCTACACCTTC | CAWSGNHRDGYTF